The 11 T cell receptor beta chains listed next were all sequenced from one sample in a study of tumor and adjacent non-tumor tissue in lung cancer (dated by TCRdb to between 2017 and 2018). Bulk unsorted tissue served as the source for RNA extraction, and RNA quality was assessed using a NanoDrop ND-1000 and an Agilent 2100. The library was obtained by multiplex PCR. The sequencer was an Illumina HiSeq 2500. TCRbeta libraries were constructed through three rounds of nested PCR with primers (Table S4) according to protocols modified from ARM-PCR. TCRdb took the public reads, trimmed them with fastp at Q25, ran MiXCR for clone calling and kept in-frame beta chains. Merged by CDR3 protein, the rows form single entries marked with the most common genes and DNA. This sample is represented by around 79,000 distinct CDR3 sequences; approximately 72% of them were singletons. The ten largest clones capture about 9.2% of the sample.

The material sequenced was lung tumor tissue. The receptors here all came from a woman aged 40 to 50 with non-small cell lung cancer.

The gene calls are TRBV29-1 and TRBJ1-4; D gene unclear. The ends were cut back, 7 bases at V and 4 bases at J, with 13 bases in the middle. This CDR3 is built from 13 residues. Germline assignment: CDR1 SQVTM and CDR2 ANQGSEA. CDR3 coding DNA: TGCAGCGCTGCGAGGACTAATAATGAAAAACTGTTTTTT. Protein sequence: CSAARTNNEKLFF.

This clonotype was detected many times. The rearrangement uses TRBV12-3 or TRBV12-4 and TRBJ2-7, with D perhaps matching TRBD1 (5 bases). Trimming shortened V by 8 bases and J by 3 bases, and 8 bases separated the two germline ends. CDR3 length: 11 residues. CDR3 sequence reads: CASEDNYEQYF. For the CDR3, the DNA is TGTGCCAGCGAGGACAACTACGAGCAGTACTTC.

This clonotype was found many times. This chain joins TRBV12-3 or TRBV12-4 and TRBJ2-1; perhaps D is TRBD1 or TRBD2 (5 bases each). The CDR3 is made up of 15 amino acids. V was cut by 1 base and J by 8 bases, with 15 bases left in between. The CDR3 is CASSLVAPRGDEQFF. The CDR3 nucleotides read TGTGCCAGCAGTTTAGTGGCCCCCAGAGGGGATGAGCAGTTCTTC.

About this clonotype itself: The germline gene is not matched at one end of the junction; a read error may be the cause. The V call is TRBV29-1, the J call TRBJ2-6; D is perhaps TRBD2 (7 bases). The length of the CDR3 is 15 residues. The germline V gene has CDR1 SQVTM and CDR2 ANQGSEA. The CDR3 reads CCVESGGSGANVLTF. The CDR3 DNA is TGCTGCGTTGAATCGGGGGGCTCTGGGGCCAACGTTCTGACTTTC.

To note about this clonotype: The junction and the germline gene differ at one end; a read error may be behind it. This chain connects TRBV6-6 to TRBJ1-5; TRBD1 matches at 7 bases. Germline V gene sequence: CDR1 MNHNY, CDR2 SVGAGI (reference sequence). The CDR3 is made up of 15 amino acids. CDR3 in DNA: TGTCCCAGCAGGAAAACAGGGGATAACAATCAGCCCCAGCATTTT. Translated, it gives CPSRKTGDNNQPQHF.

In its sample, this clonotype was seen many times. V usage is TRBV28 and J usage is TRBJ1-2; perhaps TRBD1 as D (6 bases). The germline V gene encodes CDR1 MDHEN and CDR2 SYDVKM. The length of the CDR3 is 13 residues. The ends were cut back, 8 bases at V and 2 bases at J, with 12 bases in the middle. The CDR3 region is CASRPQGNYGYTF. The CDR3 nucleotides are TGTGCCAGCCGTCCCCAGGGGAACTATGGCTACACCTTC.

With respect to this clonotype: One junction end does not reproduce the germline sequence, and a read error may be involved. CDR3 sequence reads: CASRQDRHGAEAQYF. Here the CDR3 DNA reads TGCGCCAGCCGCCAAGATCGGCACGGGGCCGAGGCCCAATACTTC. The genes are TRBV4-1 and TRBJ2-5; D is perhaps TRBD1 or TRBD2 (5 bases each). Germline loops: CDR1 MGHRA, CDR2 YSYEKL. CDR3 size: 15 residues.

The chain uses TRBV4-1 and TRBJ1-2, with no clear D. V was cut by 9 bases and J by 4 bases, with 15 bases left in between. Looked up from germline, CDR1 is MGHRA and CDR2 is YSYEKL. This CDR3 has 13 amino acids. In nucleotides, the CDR3 is TGCGCCAGTAGCAAGCATGCTACCTATGGCTACACCTTC. Protein product: CASSKHATYGYTF.

Worth noting for this clonotype: Relative to the germline gene, one junction end is altered; a read error may explain this. The genes are TRBV11-2 and TRBJ2-3; D unclear. The length of the CDR3 is 16 residues. Per the germline V gene, CDR1 is SGHAT and CDR2 is FQNNGV. The CDR3 bases are TGTGCCAGCACCAATGCGCTAGATCCCCGCACAGATATGCAGTATTTT. Translation: CASTNALDPRTDMQYF.

The table lists this clonotype with many counts. The chain combines TRBV6-5 with TRBJ2-7; D may be TRBD1 or TRBD2 (5 bases each). V shed 2 bases and J shed 2 bases, with 10 bases lying between them. The CDR3 has 14 amino acids. Germline V gene data show CDR1 as MNHEY and CDR2 as SVGAGI. CDR3 sequence: CASSYTGRAYEQYF. The CDR3 DNA is TGTGCCAGCAGTTACACGGGACGGGCCTACGAGCAGTACTTC.

This clonotype was seen only a few times. A much larger clonotype is one base distant, so this may be a read error. The chain couples TRBV4-1 to TRBJ1-5; D gene uncertain. Trimming cost V 0 bases and J 8 bases, with 17 bases left between them. In germline, CDR1 is MGHRA, CDR2 YSYEKL. This CDR3 has 16 residues. CDR3 sequence (DNA): TGCGCCAGCAGCCAAGATCTACAGAACTCGAATAAGCCCCAGCATTTT. The encoded protein is CASSQDLQNSNKPQHF.